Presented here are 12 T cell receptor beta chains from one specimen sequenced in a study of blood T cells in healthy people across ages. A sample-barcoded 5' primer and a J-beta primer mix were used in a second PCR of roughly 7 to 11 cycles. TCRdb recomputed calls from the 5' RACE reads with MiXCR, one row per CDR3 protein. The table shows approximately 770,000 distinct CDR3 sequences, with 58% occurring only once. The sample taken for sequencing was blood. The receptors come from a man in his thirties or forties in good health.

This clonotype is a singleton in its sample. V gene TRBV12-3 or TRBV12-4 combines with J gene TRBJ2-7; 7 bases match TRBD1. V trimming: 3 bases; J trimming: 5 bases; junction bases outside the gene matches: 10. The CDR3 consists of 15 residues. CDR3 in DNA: TGTGCCAGCAGTTTTAAGACAGGGTTAGTTAACGAGCAGTACTTC. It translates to CASSFKTGLVNEQYF.

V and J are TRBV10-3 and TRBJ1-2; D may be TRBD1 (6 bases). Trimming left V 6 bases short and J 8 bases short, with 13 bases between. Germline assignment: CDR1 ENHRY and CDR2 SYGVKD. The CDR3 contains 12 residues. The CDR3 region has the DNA TGTGCCATCAGCCCTGGCGGGGGCGGCTACACCTTC. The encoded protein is CAISPGGGGYTF.

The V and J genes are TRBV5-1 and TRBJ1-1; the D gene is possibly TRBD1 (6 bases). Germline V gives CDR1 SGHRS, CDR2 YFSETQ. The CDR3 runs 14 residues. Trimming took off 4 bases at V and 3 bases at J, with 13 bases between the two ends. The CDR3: CASSAGVTDTEAFF. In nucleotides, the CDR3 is TGCGCCAGCAGCGCAGGGGTCACGGACACTGAAGCTTTCTTT.

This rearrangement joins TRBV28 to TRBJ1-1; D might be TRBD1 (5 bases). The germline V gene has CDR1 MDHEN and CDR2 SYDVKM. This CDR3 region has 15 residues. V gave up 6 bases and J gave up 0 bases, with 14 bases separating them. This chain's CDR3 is CASSPRQQMNTEAFF. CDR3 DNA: TGTGCCAGCAGCCCTCGACAGCAGATGAACACTGAAGCTTTCTTT.

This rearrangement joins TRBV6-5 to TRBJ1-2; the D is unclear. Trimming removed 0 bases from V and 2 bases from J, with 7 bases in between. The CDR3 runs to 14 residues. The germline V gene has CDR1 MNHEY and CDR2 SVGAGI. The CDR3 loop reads CASSYSIQNYGYTF. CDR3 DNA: TGTGCCAGCAGTTACTCGATACAGAACTATGGCTACACCTTC.

CDR3 loop: CASSHRGLADSYEQYF. DNA for the CDR3: TGTGCCAGCAGCCACAGGGGACTAGCGGACTCCTACGAGCAGTACTTC. The V call is TRBV3-1, the J call TRBJ2-7; 11 positions agree with TRBD2. In germline, CDR1 is LGHDT, CDR2 YNNKEL (reference sequence). V dropped 3 bases and J dropped 0; count of bases not matched to a gene: 4. The CDR3 is 16 residues long.

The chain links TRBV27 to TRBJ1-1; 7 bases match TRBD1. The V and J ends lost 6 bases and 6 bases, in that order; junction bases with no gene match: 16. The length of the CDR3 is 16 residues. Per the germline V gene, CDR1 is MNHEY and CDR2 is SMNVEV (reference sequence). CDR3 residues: CASSHTDRAGYSEAFF. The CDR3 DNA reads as TGTGCCAGCAGCCATACCGACAGGGCGGGTTATTCTGAAGCTTTCTTT.

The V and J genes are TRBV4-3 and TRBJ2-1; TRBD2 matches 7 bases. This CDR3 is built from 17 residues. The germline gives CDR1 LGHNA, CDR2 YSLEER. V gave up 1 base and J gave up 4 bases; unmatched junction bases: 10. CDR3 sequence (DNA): TGCGCCAGCAGCCAAGCCCCCCCGGCGGGAGCTTACAATGAGCAGTTCTTC. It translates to CASSQAPPAGAYNEQFF.

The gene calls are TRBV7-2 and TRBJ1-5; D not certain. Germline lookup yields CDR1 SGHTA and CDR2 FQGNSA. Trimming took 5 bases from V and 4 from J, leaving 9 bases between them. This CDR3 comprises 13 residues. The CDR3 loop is CASSQRGNQPQHF. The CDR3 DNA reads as TGTGCCAGCAGCCAACGGGGAAATCAGCCCCAGCATTTT.

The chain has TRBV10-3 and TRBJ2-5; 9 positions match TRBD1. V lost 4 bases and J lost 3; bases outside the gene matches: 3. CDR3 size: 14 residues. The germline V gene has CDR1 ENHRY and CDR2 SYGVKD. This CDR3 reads CAISGGTGKETQYF. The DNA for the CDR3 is TGTGCCATCAGTGGCGGGACAGGGAAAGAGACCCAGTACTTC.

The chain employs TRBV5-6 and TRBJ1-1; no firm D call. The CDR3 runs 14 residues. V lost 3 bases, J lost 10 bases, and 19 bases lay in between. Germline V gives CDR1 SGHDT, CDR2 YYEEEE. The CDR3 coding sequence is TGTGCCAGCAGCTCCGGGAGCCTCAAGTGGGGAGCTTTCTTT. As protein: CASSSGSLKWGAFF.

As DNA, the CDR3 is TGTGCCAGCAGGATCCTCAAAGGGACCGGGGAGCTGTTTTTT. Translation: CASRILKGTGELFF. The chain couples TRBV2 to TRBJ2-2; no reliable D call. The CDR3 covers 14 residues. The V gene's germline CDR1 is SNHLY and CDR2 FYNNEI. The V end lost 6 bases, the J end lost 5 bases, and 13 bases lay between the germline ends.